Below are 29 T cell receptor beta chains sequenced from a single sample in a study of shared clonotypes between healthy human individuals. Assay used: immunoSEQ multiplex PCR; TCRdb lists only in-frame clones, some missing. The sample consists of about 700,000 clones, under 80% of them appearing once. Specimen: memory CD4+ T cells sorted from blood. Described subset: CD45RA-negative fraction. These receptor sequences come from a woman aged 25 to 39 in good health.

CDR3 amino acids: CASSAQNRGGPEYF. The CDR3 nucleotides read TGTGCCAGTAGTGCGCAGAACCGGGGGGGACCGGAGTACTTC. This chain links TRBV19 with TRBJ2-5; 8 bases are shared with TRBD2. With V trimmed by 5 bases and J by 12 bases, 14 bases remained unmatched. This CDR3 contains 14 residues. Germline V gives CDR1 LNHDA, CDR2 SQIVND (reference sequence). The full variable domain, rest sourced from reference TRBV19 and TRBJ2-5, is DGGITQSPKYLFRKEGQNVTLSCEQNLNHDAMYWYRQDPGQGLRLIYYSQIVNDFQKGDIAEGYSVSREKKESFPLTVTSAQKNPTAFYLCASSAQNRGGPEYFGPGTRLLVL.

This clone was recorded a few times. The gene calls are TRBV10-3 and TRBJ2-7, with TRBD1 matching over 7 bases. With V trimmed by 2 bases and J by 1 base, 5 bases remained unmatched. This CDR3 contains 15 residues. Germline V gives CDR1 ENHRY, CDR2 SYGVKD. This CDR3 reads CAISEDRVGSYEQYF. The CDR3 DNA reads TGTGCCATCAGTGAGGACAGGGTAGGGTCCTACGAGCAGTACTTC.

The chain uses TRBV6-1 and TRBJ2-7, with D perhaps matching TRBD1 (6 bases). Trimming stripped 7 bases from V and 2 bases from J, with 12 bases between. Germline lookup yields CDR1 MNHNS and CDR2 SASEGT. This CDR3 has 13 residues. The CDR3 loop reads CASTRQAAYEQYF. The CDR3, as DNA: TGTGCCAGCACCCGACAGGCCGCCTACGAGCAGTACTTC.

This sequence joins TRBV11-2 and TRBJ2-7, with D uncertain. CDR1 and CDR2 (germline): SGHAT, FQNNGV. The CDR3 is made up of 12 amino acids. Trimming cost V 7 bases and J 4 bases, with 11 bases left between them. The CDR3 nucleotides read TGTGCCAGCACCCCTGGGGTATACGAGCAGTACTTC. It is translated as CASTPGVYEQYF.

The V gene is TRBV7-8, the J gene TRBJ2-1, with D perhaps matching TRBD2 (6 bases). Germline CDR1 and CDR2: SGHVS and FQNEAQ. V was clipped by 2 bases and J by 2 bases, with 16 bases between them. The CDR3 sequence is 17 residues long. CDR3 bases: TGTGCCAGCAGCTTACGCCCTACCGGGAGTCCCTACAATGAGCAGTTCTTC. As protein: CASSLRPTGSPYNEQFF.

The rearrangement uses TRBV28 and TRBJ2-5; TRBD1 is a possible D gene (5 bases). From germline, CDR1 is MDHEN and CDR2 SYDVKM. Trimming stripped 6 bases from V and 1 base from J, with 18 bases between. The CDR3 totals 16 residues. The DNA for the CDR3 is TGTGCCAGCAGACCGAGACAGCCGTTTGGCCAAGAGACCCAGTACTTC. This translates into CASRPRQPFGQETQYF.

This clone was counted between two and nine times. The chain combines TRBV29-1 with TRBJ2-1; D perhaps matches TRBD2 (6 bases). Looked up from germline, CDR1 is SQVTM and CDR2 is ANQGSEA. V lost 3 bases and J 6 bases, leaving 15 bases between the germline ends. The CDR3 covers 14 residues. The CDR3 here is CSVEPREIGNEQFF. In DNA, the CDR3 is TGCAGCGTTGAGCCTCGGGAGATCGGCAATGAGCAGTTCTTC.

The J gene is TRBJ2-7, the V gene TRBV5-1, with TRBD1 matching over 8 bases. Unmatched junction bases numbered 6, after V lost 1 base and J lost 3 bases. The germline V gene has CDR1 SGHRS and CDR2 YFSETQ. This CDR3 contains 15 residues. CDR3: CASSLQGAALYEQYF. The CDR3 DNA follows: TGCGCCAGCAGCTTGCAGGGGGCAGCTCTCTACGAGCAGTACTTC.

The chain joins TRBV18 to TRBJ2-3; D may be TRBD1 or TRBD2 (5 bases each). CDR1 and CDR2 (germline): KGHSH, LQKENI. This CDR3 region has 16 residues. Between the trimmed V and J ends, which lost 3 bases and 5 bases, there was a span of 18 bases. The CDR3, as DNA: TGTGCCAGCTCACCGGTCTCGAGGGGAAGTGGAGATACGCAGTATTTT. It specifies CASSPVSRGSGDTQYF.

CDR3 in DNA: TGTGCCAGCAGCTCCCCCGCAGGGTCTTTGCACGAGCAGTACTTC. This encodes CASSSPAGSLHEQYF. The gene calls are TRBV7-8 and TRBJ2-7; tentatively, D is TRBD1 (5 bases). Trimming stripped 4 bases from V and 5 bases from J, with 18 bases between. In germline, CDR1 is SGHVS, CDR2 FQNEAQ. CDR3 size: 15 residues.

The chain employs TRBV19 and TRBJ1-1; 7 nucleotides line up with TRBD1. Germline CDR1 reads LNHDA; CDR2 reads SQIVND (reference sequence). V was pared by 5 bases and J by 5 bases, with 14 bases of the junction left unmatched. The CDR3 is 16 residues long. The CDR3 DNA is TGTGCCAGTAGTCCCTTCCGATCAGGGGGACGAACTGAAGCTTTCTTT. Translating it yields CASSPFRSGGRTEAFF.

This chain uses TRBV30 with TRBJ1-5; D might be TRBD1 (6 bases). This CDR3 has 12 residues. CDR1 and CDR2 from the germline V gene are GTSNPN and SVGIG (reference sequence). V lost 8 bases and J lost 5, with 13 bases in between. CDR3 residues: CAANAGDQPQHF. CDR3 sequence (DNA): TGTGCCGCTAACGCAGGGGATCAGCCCCAGCATTTT.

The rearrangement joins TRBV27 to TRBJ1-1; 11 bases map to TRBD1. The germline V gene has CDR1 MNHEY and CDR2 SMNVEV (reference sequence). Unmatched junction bases numbered 13, after V lost 6 bases and J lost 4 bases. CDR3 length equals 17 residues. CDR3 sequence reads: CASSPDWGTGGSTEAFF. The CDR3 DNA reads TGTGCCAGCAGCCCAGATTGGGGGACAGGGGGTAGCACTGAAGCTTTCTTT.

The chain carries TRBV7-9 and TRBJ2-5; D remains unclear. In germline, CDR1 is SEHNR, CDR2 FQNEAQ (reference sequence). CDR3 length: 12 residues. Deletions cut 1 base from V and 7 bases from J, with 7 bases between. The CDR3 loop is CASSLEEGTQYF. The DNA for the CDR3 is TGTGCCAGCAGCTTAGAGGAAGGGACCCAGTACTTC.

The J gene is TRBJ2-7, the V gene TRBV19; 7 nucleotides match TRBD2. CDR3 length: 14 amino acids. Germline loops: CDR1 LNHDA, CDR2 SQIVND (reference sequence). Trimming removed 3 bases from V and 2 bases from J; junction bases left unmatched: 4. CDR3 loop: CASSIDLAAYEQYF. In DNA form, the CDR3 reads TGTGCCAGTAGTATTGATCTAGCGGCCTACGAGCAGTACTTC.

The chain links TRBV7-2 to TRBJ2-1, with D unclear. Germline-derived CDR1 and CDR2 are SGHTA and FQGNSA. V was pared by 3 bases and J by 6 bases, with 12 bases between. The CDR3 contains 14 residues. CDR3 sequence: CASSFLSSGNEQFF. The CDR3 nucleotides are TGTGCCAGCAGCTTCTTGTCGTCGGGCAATGAGCAGTTCTTC.

The chain links TRBV10-3 to TRBJ2-3; 10 bases agree with TRBD2. The ends lost 6 bases at V and 3 bases at J; junction bases unmatched: 3. The germline CDR1 and CDR2 sequences are ENHRY and SYGVKD. CDR3 length: 14 amino acids. DNA of the CDR3: TGTGCCATCAGCTTGGGACTAGCGACAGATACGCAGTATTTT. Its protein is CAISLGLATDTQYF.

A remark on this clone: A much larger clone sits a single nucleotide away, making a read error possible. This CDR3 is also generated by other DNA sequences in the sample. V and J are TRBV27 and TRBJ1-2; 9 positions match TRBD1. Trimming removed 6 bases from V and 4 bases from J; junction bases left unmatched: 3. This CDR3 region has 13 residues. Germline lookup yields CDR1 MNHEY and CDR2 SMNVEV (reference sequence). CDR3 residues: CASSRTGAYGYTF. The DNA of the CDR3 is TGTGCCAGCAGCCGGACAGGGGCCTATGGCTACACCTTC.

The J gene is TRBJ2-1, the V gene TRBV2; 7 bases are a match to TRBD1. CDR3 length: 13 residues. The J segment lost 4 bases and the V segment lost 8 bases, leaving 5 bases of the junction unmatched. CDR1 SNHLY and CDR2 FYNNEI come from the germline V gene. Here the CDR3 DNA reads TGTGCCAGCGTCCGGGACAGTTACAATGAGCAGTTCTTC. This sequence encodes CASVRDSYNEQFF.

The chain couples TRBV7-2 to TRBJ2-1; D remains unclear. The CDR3 is 15 amino acids. CDR1 and CDR2 from the germline V gene are SGHTA and FQGNSA. Trimming stripped 2 bases from V and 4 bases from J, with 12 bases between. CDR3 residues: CASSLQSSDYNEQFF. The CDR3 DNA sequence: TGTGCCAGCAGCTTACAGTCGTCGGATTACAATGAGCAGTTCTTC.

This rearrangement joins TRBV2 to TRBJ2-5; D may be TRBD2 (6 bases). This CDR3 region has 12 residues. Germline CDR1 is SNHLY and CDR2 is FYNNEI. V was trimmed by 6 bases and J by 6 bases, leaving 11 bases between them. Here the CDR3 reads CASRAGSKTQYF. CDR3 nucleotide sequence: TGTGCCAGCAGGGCGGGATCGAAGACCCAGTACTTC.

The chain uses TRBV19 and TRBJ2-2; 8 bases are a match to TRBD1. Germline CDR1 reads LNHDA; CDR2 reads SQIVND (reference sequence). V gave up 1 base and J gave up 4 bases; unmatched junction bases: 2. CDR3 size: 15 residues. The CDR3 DNA reads TGTGCCAGTAGTATAGGACAGGGGAGCACCGGGGAGCTGTTTTTT. Protein product: CASSIGQGSTGELFF.

The CDR3 here is CASSQVGGPEGDTQYF. In DNA, the CDR3 is TGTGCCAGCAGCCAAGTAGGAGGGCCGGAGGGGGATACGCAGTATTTT. The chain carries TRBV4-2 and TRBJ2-3, with D possibly TRBD2 on 6 matching bases. Germline assignment: CDR1 LGHNA and CDR2 YNFKEQ. The ends were cut back, 1 base at V and 6 bases at J, with 17 bases in the middle. The CDR3 has 16 residues.

This clone came up a few times. The J gene is TRBJ1-1, the V gene TRBV6-5; D may be TRBD1 (6 bases). The CDR3 length is 11 residues. The ends were cut back, 8 bases at V and 11 bases at J, with 15 bases in the middle. CDR1 is MNHEY and CDR2 is SVGAGI in the germline V gene. The CDR3 sequence is CASSEAGAAFF. The DNA for the CDR3 is TGTGCCAGCTCCGAAGCAGGGGCGGCTTTCTTT.

The rearrangement joins TRBV10-1 to TRBJ2-3; tentatively, D is TRBD2 (5 bases). CDR3 length: 15 amino acids. Per germline, CDR1 WNHNN and CDR2 SYGVQD (reference sequence). Trimming cost V 5 bases and J 5 bases, with 17 bases left between them. CDR3 sequence (DNA): TGCGCCAGCAGTCGCAGCGGAGGTGGGGTAGATACGCAGTATTTT. Amino acids: CASSRSGGGVDTQYF.

This chain connects TRBV2 to TRBJ2-1; no clear D gene. Trimming pared 6 bases from V and 2 bases from J, leaving 8 bases between. CDR3 size: 13 residues. CDR1 is SNHLY, CDR2 FYNNEI, per germline. The CDR3 DNA sequence: TGTGCCAGCAGGCCCCGGGCCTACAATGAGCAGTTCTTC. The encoded protein is CASRPRAYNEQFF.

The chain couples TRBV5-4 to TRBJ1-2; TRBD1 might be the D (6 bases). This CDR3 contains 16 residues. Germline V gene lookup returns CDR1 SGHNT and CDR2 YYREEE (reference sequence). Trimming stripped 0 bases from V and 2 bases from J, with 14 bases between. The CDR3, as DNA: TGTGCCAGCAGCTTGGGGGGGGCCGAGCTAAACTATGGCTACACCTTC. This gives the protein CASSLGGAELNYGYTF.

This clone appeared a single time. The CDR3 reads CASSPVGGGYTEAFF. DNA for the CDR3: TGCGCCAGCAGCCCGGTCGGGGGTGGATACACTGAAGCTTTCTTT. The rearrangement links TRBV5-1 to TRBJ1-1, with D possibly being TRBD1 (5 bases). Germline CDR1 and CDR2: SGHRS and YFSETQ. The CDR3 is 15 amino acids. V shed 4 bases and J shed 3 bases, with 16 bases lying between them.

V and J are TRBV29-1 and TRBJ2-2; 11 bases map to TRBD1. V was pared by 5 bases and J by 4 bases, with 6 bases of the junction left unmatched. CDR1 is SQVTM and CDR2 is ANQGSEA in the germline V gene. CDR3 length equals 15 residues. This CDR3 reads CSVLQGQGGTGELFF. The CDR3 DNA reads as TGCAGCGTTCTCCAGGGACAGGGGGGCACCGGGGAGCTGTTTTTT.